The rows below give T cell receptor beta chains drawn from one sample of a study of CD8 T cells in Susac syndrome. TCRdb reprocessed the immunoSEQ multiplex PCR reads via MiXCR and lists one record per CDR3 protein. This sample has 180,000 or so distinct CDR3 sequences, with approximately 95% found just once. Sequences were obtained from CD4+ T cells from PBMCs. Receptors originate from a human donor with multiple sclerosis. Both conserved end residues are part of each CDR3. D genes are given only for firm matches. Expanded clones get a size class; other rows say once, few or many, or leave the size out.

.,TRBV7-2,.,TRBJ1-5,TGTGCCAGCAGGGAGGGTATAGGTCAGCCCCAGCATTTT,CASREGIGQPQHF
.,TRBV28,.,TRBJ2-7,TGTGCCAGCAGTTTACCCGGTCCCTTCGAGGAGCAGTACTTC,CASSLPGPFEEQYF
.,TRBV28,.,TRBJ2-7,TGTGCCAGCAGTCCCCCGGGACACTCCTACGAGCAGTACTTC,CASSPPGHSYEQYF
once,TRBV6-6,.,TRBJ1-1,TGTGCCAGCAGTTACGGGTCCACTGAAGCTTTCTTT,CASSYGSTEAFF
once,TRBV20-1,.,TRBJ2-2,TGCAGTGCTTTAACAGGGAACACCGGGGAGCTGTTTTTT,CSALTGNTGELFF
.,TRBV20-1,.,TRBJ1-5,TGCAGTGCAGGGGGAAGCAATCAGCCCCAGCATTTT,CSAGGSNQPQHF
.,TRBV6-2/TRBV6-3,.,TRBJ1-1,TGTGCCAGCAGTTACTCGCAGGGGAGCTGGAACACTGAAGCTTTCTTT,CASSYSQGSWNTEAFF
.,TRBV12-3/TRBV12-4,.,TRBJ2-3,TGTGCCAGCAGTTCGACAGCTTCTAGCACAGATACGCAGTATTTT,CASSSTASSTDTQYF
.,TRBV28,.,TRBJ1-4,TGTGCCAGCGGACAGGAAAAACTGTTTTTT,CASGQEKLFF
.,TRBV4-3,TRBD1,TRBJ1-1,TGCGCCAGCCGGCGGTACAGGGACAGGAACACTGAAGCTTTCTTT,CASRRYRDRNTEAFF
.,TRBV6-2/TRBV6-3,TRBD2,TRBJ2-5,TGTGCCAGCAGGGGACTAGCGGGCGAGACCCAGTACTTC,CASRGLAGETQYF
.,TRBV3-1,TRBD1,TRBJ2-5,TGTGCCAGCAGCCTGGGGACAGGGAAAGCCCAGTACTTC,CASSLGTGKAQYF
once,TRBV30,.,TRBJ1-3,TGTGCCTGGAGATCGGGCTTGGGGGACTGGGGATCGTCTGGAAACACCATATATTTT,CAWRSGLGDWGSSGNTIYF
once,TRBV7-9,TRBD2,TRBJ2-5,TGTGCCAGCAGCTCCGGGGACTACACACAAGAGACCCAGTACTTC,CASSSGDYTQETQYF
.,TRBV6-2/TRBV6-3,.,TRBJ1-2,TGTGCCAGCAGGTCACCCGGCAGGGCGGATTATGGCTACACCTTC,CASRSPGRADYGYTF
.,TRBV12-3/TRBV12-4,TRBD1,TRBJ1-6,TGTGCCAGCAGTTGGACAGGGTCTAATTCACCCCTCCACTTT,CASSWTGSNSPLHF
.,TRBV7-7,TRBD2,TRBJ2-1,TGTGCTAGCAGCTTCGGGACTACTAACAATGAGCAGTTCTTC,CASSFGTTNNEQFF
.,TRBV7-2,.,TRBJ2-3,TGTGCCAGCAGCTTCCACGTGAAGGGTATAGATACGCAGTATTTT,CASSFHVKGIDTQYF
.,TRBV30,.,TRBJ1-2,TGTGCCTGGAGTCCAGTGACAGCCGATCCTCGTGGCTACACCTTC,CAWSPVTADPRGYTF
.,TRBV14,.,TRBJ1-1,TGTGCCAGCAGCCACAGGGGCCCGAACACTGAAGCTTTCTTT,CASSHRGPNTEAFF
once,TRBV27,.,TRBJ1-5,TGTGCCAGCAGTCTGGACGGGATTCTGGGGCAGCCCCAGCATTTT,CASSLDGILGQPQHF
.,TRBV30,.,TRBJ2-7,TGTGCCTCTTCAGGTACAGCTTTATACGAGCAGTACTTC,CASSGTALYEQYF
once,TRBV9,.,TRBJ1-1,TGTGCCAGCAGCCCGTCGGGGACGGGGAACCCTGAAGCTTTCTTT,CASSPSGTGNPEAFF
.,TRBV24-1,TRBD1,TRBJ2-7,TGTGCCACCAGTCCTGGACAGGGAAACTACGAGCAGTACTTC,CATSPGQGNYEQYF
.,TRBV3-1,.,TRBJ2-5,TGTGCCAGCAGCCAAGATTTCAAGGGGTACCAAGAGACCCAGTACTTC,CASSQDFKGYQETQYF
.,TRBV4-1,.,TRBJ1-6,TGCGCCAGCAGCCAAGAAGACCAAGGGGGTTCACCCCTCCACTTT,CASSQEDQGGSPLHF
.,TRBV5-1,TRBD1,TRBJ1-5,TGCGCCAGCAAGCTAGGACAGGGGCTGGGTGAGCCCCAGCATTTT,CASKLGQGLGEPQHF
once,TRBV20-1,.,TRBJ2-7,TGCAGTGCTAGCAGAGGAGTGGGGTCCTACGAGCAGTACTTC,CSASRGVGSYEQYF
.,TRBV6-1,.,TRBJ2-1,TGTGCCAGCAACGGCAATGAGCAGTTCTTC,CASNGNEQFF
.,TRBV15,TRBD1,TRBJ2-1,TGTGCCACCAGCAGAGACAGGGGGCGACCCTACAATGAGCAGTTCTTC,CATSRDRGRPYNEQFF
.,TRBV3-1,.,TRBJ2-2,TGTGCCAGCAGCCCGGGGGGACAGCCGAACACCGGGGAGCTGTTTTTT,CASSPGGQPNTGELFF
.,TRBV2,.,TRBJ1-1,TGTGCCAGCAGTGAAGTAGAGGACACTGAAGCTTTCTTT,CASSEVEDTEAFF
.,TRBV4-3,.,TRBJ2-5,TGCGCCAGCAGCCAAGAGGCAACCTGGCGGCATGATCAAGAGACCCAGTACTTC,CASSQEATWRHDQETQYF
.,TRBV7-9,.,TRBJ1-4,TGTGCCAGCAGCTTAGAACAGGGAGGGAAACTGTTTTTT,CASSLEQGGKLFF
.,TRBV18,.,TRBJ1-6,TGTGCCAGCTCACCAGCTTCTCCTTCACCCCTCCACTTT,CASSPASPSPLHF
.,TRBV29-1,.,TRBJ2-7,TGCAGCGTTGCCCTATTAAGGTCCGGGTCCTACGAGCAGTACTTC,CSVALLRSGSYEQYF
.,TRBV5-6,.,TRBJ2-1,TGTGCCAGCAGCTTGGTCCACCACAATGAGCAGTTCTTC,CASSLVHHNEQFF
.,TRBV29-1,.,TRBJ1-2,TGCAGCGTTGATGGTGACTACACCTTC,CSVDGDYTF
.,TRBV4-3,.,TRBJ2-1,TGCGCCAGCAGCCAAGGCCCTACTGACAATGAGCAGTTCTTC,CASSQGPTDNEQFF
.,TRBV7-9,.,TRBJ1-1,TGTGCCAGCAGCTTGCGGGAGCTCACTGAAGCTTTCTTT,CASSLRELTEAFF
once,TRBV3-1,.,TRBJ2-5,TGTGCCAGCAGCCAGTCGACAGGTAATGACGGAACCCAGTACTTC,CASSQSTGNDGTQYF
.,TRBV9,TRBD1,TRBJ2-1,TGTGCCAGCAGCGTAGCCGGACAGGGATCCTACAATGAGCAGTTCTTC,CASSVAGQGSYNEQFF
once,TRBV29-1,.,TRBJ2-3,TGCAGCGTTCAAGGGGTTGGGGGACTCACCAGGGAATTCACTAGCACAGATACGCAGTATTTT,CSVQGVGGLTREFTSTDTQYF
.,TRBV29-1,.,TRBJ2-3,TGCAGCGTGCGAGACACAGATACGCAGTATTTT,CSVRDTDTQYF
.,TRBV7-9,.,TRBJ1-2,TGTGCCAGCAGCCAAGACACAGATGGCTACACCTTC,CASSQDTDGYTF
.,TRBV9,.,TRBJ2-3,TGTGCCAGCAGCGTTTTGGGTAGTGGGACAGATACGCAGTATTTT,CASSVLGSGTDTQYF
.,TRBV14,.,TRBJ2-2,TGTGCCAGCAGCCATGGGGGTACCGGGGAGCTGTTTTTT,CASSHGGTGELFF
.,TRBV6-2/TRBV6-3,TRBD1,TRBJ2-7,TGTGCCAGCATCGCCAGGGGGTCTTCCTACGAGCAGTACTTC,CASIARGSSYEQYF
.,TRBV9,.,TRBJ1-3,TGTGCCAGCAGCGTGCAGGGGCCAGGAAACACCATATATTTT,CASSVQGPGNTIYF
.,TRBV29-1,.,TRBJ2-7,TGCAGCGTTGGCGGAAATCGGGGCGCCGCTCCCTACGAGCAGTACTTC,CSVGGNRGAAPYEQYF